This T cell receptor (beta chain) is from a study of shared clonotypes between healthy human individuals. Study results and caveats: Against clonotypes common to all four donors, non-shared ones had lower generation probabilities.

Selected positively for CCR7 and CD45RO-negative, naive CD8 cells excluded terminally differentiated effector memory CD45RA+ cells. This table comes from immunoSEQ multiplex PCR, and its TCRdb copy is limited to in-frame clones, with some not included. Among under 850,000 clones listed, about 92% were seen once. Deletions cut 1 base from V and 3 bases from J, with 15 bases between. Germline V gives CDR1 WNHNN, CDR2 SYGVQD (reference sequence). The CDR3 has 16 residues. Of note for this clone: The antigen remains undetermined.

The chain combines TRBV10-1 with TRBJ1-1, with D perhaps matching TRBD1 (6 bases). This TCR was recovered from a man younger than 40 in good health. The specimen sequenced was naive CD8+ T cells sorted from blood. CDR3 protein: CASSEFAGVTDTEAFF. The CDR3 nucleotides are TGCGCCAGCAGTGAGTTCGCAGGGGTCACGGACACTGAAGCTTTCTTT.